This entry lists 26 T cell receptor beta chains sequenced from one sample in a study of tissue T cells after allogeneic stem cell transplantation. Sample time point: mouse harvest day 7 after allogeneic transplant. Each mouse received 10^7 T-cell-depleted marrow cells plus 10^6 splenic CD5+ T cells by tail vein. Some clones are missing from TCRdb's copy, which holds only in-frame ones; the method was immunoSEQ multiplex PCR. The repertoire holds fewer than 5,500 clones, with around 50% as singletons. The source material was lymph node tissue. Receptor source: a female BALB/c mouse given C57BL/6 T cells with graft-versus-host disease after an allogeneic hematopoietic cell transplant.

This clone was counted between two and nine times. Gene names and germline match the mouse. The DNA ends 1 residue before the CDR3 does, and the rest of the CDR3 is filled in from the germline J gene. The genes are TRBV31 and TRBJ1-4; 9 bases line up with TRBD1. V shed 3 bases and J 6 bases; nucleotides not matched to a gene: 5. The CDR3 contains 14 residues. Germline values: CDR1 GKSSPN, CDR2 SITVG. CDR3 protein: CAWRHRGHDERLFF. The CDR3 bases that were read are TGTGCCTGGAGACACAGGGGGCACGACGAAAGATTATTT.

Concerning this clone: Mouse gene names and germline throughout. The CDR3 end falls 1 residue outside the read, so it is completed with the germline J gene. This sequence joins TRBV26 and TRBJ1-3; D call uncertain. The CDR3 covers 13 residues. V gave up 2 bases and J gave up 2 bases, with 4 bases separating them. CDR1 and CDR2 from the germline V gene are KGHPV and FQNQEV (reference sequence). CDR3 DNA (partial): TGTGCCAGCAGTCTGAACACTGGAAATACGCTCTAT. Protein sequence: CASSLNTGNTLY. The full CDR3 protein is CASSLNTGNTLYF.

In the case of this clone: Each gene name is a mouse one. The read ends 1 residue before the CDR3 terminus; that terminus is restored from the germline J gene. The chain couples TRBV12-1 to TRBJ2-7; 9 nucleotides line up with TRBD2. V lost 3 bases and J lost 0; bases outside the gene matches: 5. Germline V gene lookup returns CDR1 SGHSN and CDR2 HYEKVE. This CDR3 is built from 15 residues. CDR3 in amino acids: CASSSTGGSSYEQYF. The CDR3 DNA, read in part, is TGTGCCAGCTCTTCCACTGGGGGGAGCTCCTATGAACAGTAC. Complete variable domain (other parts from reference TRBV12-1 and TRBJ2-7): DSGVVQSPRHIIKEKGGRSVLTCIPISGHSNVVWYQQTLGKELKFLIQHYEKVERDKGFLPSRFSVQQFDDYHSEMNMSALELEDSAMYFCASSSTGGSSYEQYFGPGTRLTVL.

To note about this clone: The germline and genes are mouse ones. The CDR3 loop reads CASGDARTGRGERLFF. The covered CDR3 bases are TGTGCCAGCGGTGATGCTAGGACAGGGAGGGGCGAAAGATTATTT. The chain couples TRBV13-2 to TRBJ1-4; 8 bases map to TRBD1. The read comes to an end 1 residue before the CDR3 does, leaving the germline J gene to fill in the end. Germline V gene lookup returns CDR1 NNHNN and CDR2 SYGAGS (reference sequence). The CDR3 loop spans 16 amino acids. V was clipped by 0 bases and J by 7 bases; unmatched bases: 8.

Notes on this clone: The genes are named according to mouse. From the germline J gene comes the end of the CDR3, since the read stops 1 residue before it. The chain has TRBV26 and TRBJ2-1; a weak D match, TRBD1 (6 bases). In germline, CDR1 is KGHPV, CDR2 FQNQEV (reference sequence). V lost 5 bases and J 4 bases, leaving 12 bases between the germline ends. This CDR3 comprises 14 residues. The CDR3 spells CASSYRAGYAEQFF. CDR3 DNA (partial): TGTGCCAGCAGTTACAGGGCAGGGTATGCTGAGCAGTTC.

To note about this clone: These gene names are mouse names. Read sequence stops 1 residue before the CDR3 end, and the germline J gene provides the missing end. V and J are TRBV3 and TRBJ2-4, with TRBD2 identical over 10 bases. V shed 4 bases and J 5 bases; nucleotides not matched to a gene: 0. This CDR3 comprises 13 residues. CDR1 SNHLY and CDR2 FYNGKV come from the germline V gene (reference sequence). CDR3 region: CASSWTGGNTLYF. The CDR3 bases that were read are TGTGCCAGCAGCTGGACTGGGGGAAACACCTTGTAC.

Turning to this clone: Gene and germline names: mouse. The read terminates 1 residue ahead of where the CDR3 ends, so the germline J gene completes it. V is TRBV31 and J is TRBJ2-3, with 7 bases identical to TRBD2. Unmatched junction bases numbered 6, after V lost 3 bases and J lost 0 bases. CDR3 length: 15 amino acids. The V gene's germline CDR1 is GKSSPN and CDR2 SITVG. The sequenced CDR3 bases are TGTGCCTGGAGCCATGGGGGGTCTAGTGCAGAAACGCTGTAT. It is translated as CAWSHGGSSAETLY. The full CDR3 sequence reads CAWSHGGSSAETLYF.

Of note for this clone: Mouse gene names apply. The sequenced part of the CDR3 DNA is TGTGCCAGCTCTTCAGGGGGGAGGAACCAGGCTCCGCTT. Amino acids: CASSSGGRNQAPL. The whole CDR3 sequence is CASSSGGRNQAPLF. The chain couples TRBV12-2 to TRBJ1-5; 7 bases line up with TRBD1. Read coverage stops 1 residue before the CDR3 terminus; the germline J gene supplies the remainder. CDR1 SGHLS and CDR2 HYDKME come from the germline V gene. Germline trimming cut 3 bases from V and 4 bases from J; bases unmatched to any gene: 5. The CDR3 covers 14 residues.

In the case of this clone: Germline and genes: mouse. The read ends 1 residue shy of where the CDR3 ends; the end is completed using the germline J gene. The V call is TRBV26, the J call TRBJ2-3, with D possibly TRBD1 on 6 matching bases. The CDR3 is made up of 12 amino acids. V shed 4 bases and J shed 6 bases, with 8 bases lying between them. Germline CDR1 and CDR2: KGHPV and FQNQEV (reference sequence). Incomplete CDR3 DNA: TGTGCCAGCAGTCGAACAGGGGAAACGCTGTAT. Translation gives CASSRTGETLY. Given in full, the CDR3 is CASSRTGETLYF.

Turning to this clone: Gene names and germline refer to mouse. The CDR3 DNA, read in part, is TGTGCCAGCAGCTCGGGACAGGGGGATGACACCCAGTAC. It translates to CASSSGQGDDTQY. The CDR3 reads in full as CASSSGQGDDTQYF. The chain carries TRBV3 and TRBJ2-5, with 11 bases matching TRBD1. The CDR3 extends 1 residue past the end of the read, so its final part is completed from the germline J gene. The CDR3 consists of 14 residues. J lost 6 bases, V lost 4 bases, and 3 bases had no gene match. The germline V gene encodes CDR1 SNHLY and CDR2 FYNGKV (reference sequence). The full variable domain, completed using reference TRBV3 and TRBJ2-5, is GPKVLQIPSHQIIDMGQMVTLNCDPVSNHLYFYWYKQILGQQMEFLVNFYNGKVMEKSKLFKDQFSVERPDGSYFTLKIQPTALEDSAVYFCASSSGQGDDTQYFGPGTRLLVL.

On this clone: Gene names and germline refer to mouse. The read terminates 1 residue before the CDR3 end, so the remaining end is supplied by the germline J gene. The chain employs TRBV1 and TRBJ2-1; TRBD2 aligns across 11 bases. From germline, CDR1 is NSQYPW and CDR2 LRSPGD (reference sequence). The CDR3 is made up of 16 amino acids. V gave up 3 bases and J gave up 0 bases; unmatched junction bases: 1. The DNA read from the CDR3 is TGCACCTGCAGTGCCGGGACTGGGGGTAACTATGCTGAGCAGTTC. Translating gives CTCSAGTGGNYAEQF. The entire CDR3 sequence reads CTCSAGTGGNYAEQFF.

Worth noting for this clone: Gene labels here are mouse ones. The sequenced fragment ends 1 residue before the CDR3 boundary, so the rest is inferred from the germline J gene. The V and J genes are TRBV3 and TRBJ2-7; TRBD2 might be the D (5 bases). The ends were cut back, 2 bases at V and 0 bases at J, with 11 bases in the middle. Looked up from germline, CDR1 is SNHLY and CDR2 is FYNGKV (reference sequence). CDR3 length equals 15 residues. The sequenced CDR3 bases are TGTGCCAGCAGCTTAAATCTGGGTAGCTCCTATGAACAGTAC. This codes for CASSLNLGSSYEQY. The full CDR3 is CASSLNLGSSYEQYF.

As to this clone: Mouse germline and gene names are used. The CDR3 extends 1 residue past the end of the read, so its final part is completed from the germline J gene. The chain carries TRBV26 and TRBJ1-1; D gene uncertain. The CDR3 loop spans 13 amino acids. In germline, CDR1 is KGHPV, CDR2 FQNQEV (reference sequence). The V and J ends lost 4 bases and 2 bases respectively, with 8 bases between them. The CDR3 bases that were read are TGTGCCAGCAGTCCCCGTCATAACACAGAAGTCTTC. It codes for CASSPRHNTEVF. The complete CDR3 reads CASSPRHNTEVFF.

In this sample, this clone turned up a few times. Genes here carry mouse names. The sequenced fragment ends 1 residue before the CDR3 boundary, so the rest is inferred from the germline J gene. J is TRBJ2-7 and V is TRBV26; D is tentatively TRBD1 or TRBD2 (5 bases each). The CDR3 consists of 15 residues. Germline values: CDR1 KGHPV, CDR2 FQNQEV (reference sequence). Between the trimmed V and J ends, which lost 4 bases and 0 bases, there was a span of 13 bases. CDR3 bases read: TGTGCCAGCAGTCCGCCGGGACGGAGCTCCTATGAACAGTAC. This encodes CASSPPGRSSYEQY. The whole CDR3 sequence is CASSPPGRSSYEQYF.

In the case of this clone: Genes and germline come from the mouse. Read data end 1 residue before the CDR3 end; the end is taken from the germline J gene. V usage is TRBV16 and J usage is TRBJ1-1; maybe TRBD1 (6 bases). CDR1 SGHSA and CDR2 FRNQAP come from the germline V gene. CDR3 size: 14 residues. The germline V and J ends were trimmed by 1 base and 1 base, with 7 bases remaining between them. The CDR3 region is CASSLVGQNTEVFF. The DNA read from the CDR3 is TGTGCAAGCAGCTTAGTGGGACAAAACACAGAAGTCTTC.

With regard to this clone: Gene names are the mouse ones. The CDR3 end lies 1 residue beyond the end of the read and is filled in from the germline J gene. The chain couples TRBV26 to TRBJ2-2; 8 nucleotides align to TRBD1. Losses at the gene ends were 4 bases for V and 4 bases for J; bases not matched to a gene: 5. The germline CDR1 and CDR2 sequences are KGHPV and FQNQEV (reference sequence). The CDR3 is made up of 15 amino acids. The CDR3 sequence: CASSPWTGITGQLYF. The sequenced part of the CDR3 DNA is TGTGCCAGCAGTCCCTGGACAGGGATCACCGGGCAGCTCTAC.

Comment on this clone: Gene labels here are mouse ones. The sequence runs out 1 residue before the end of the CDR3; the remainder is reconstructed from the germline J gene. This rearrangement joins TRBV26 to TRBJ2-2, with D uncertain. Germline-derived CDR1 and CDR2 are KGHPV and FQNQEV (reference sequence). Trimming shortened V by 4 bases and J by 0 bases, and 9 bases separated the two germline ends. The CDR3 is 15 amino acids. Incomplete CDR3 DNA: TGTGCCAGCAGTCGACAAAATGCAAACACCGGGCAGCTCTAC. Its protein is CASSRQNANTGQLY. The entire CDR3 protein is CASSRQNANTGQLYF.

The table lists this clone with a few counts. The gene symbols are mouse symbols. The read terminates 1 residue ahead of where the CDR3 ends, so the germline J gene completes it. The chain combines TRBV3 with TRBJ2-4; D not certain. Germline lookup yields CDR1 SNHLY and CDR2 FYNGKV (reference sequence). Trimming left V 4 bases short and J 0 bases short, with 8 bases between. CDR3 length: 14 residues. CDR3 loop: CASSSTSSQNTLYF. CDR3 bases read: TGTGCCAGCAGCTCGACTTCTAGTCAAAACACCTTGTAC.

This clone was counted a single time. Genes here carry mouse names. CDR3 DNA (partial): TGTGCCAGCAGCCCCAGCGGGAAGGCTGAGCAGTTC. As protein: CASSPSGKAEQF. The entire CDR3 is CASSPSGKAEQFF. The chain is built from TRBV3 and TRBJ2-1; D gene unclear. The DNA ends 1 residue before the CDR3 does, and the rest of the CDR3 is filled in from the germline J gene. The CDR3 sequence is 13 residues long. Per germline, CDR1 SNHLY and CDR2 FYNGKV (reference sequence). Trimming removed 5 bases at V and 7 bases at J, with 12 bases between.

Note on this clone: These gene names are mouse names. With the read ending 1 residue before the CDR3 end, the germline J gene is used to fill in that end. The chain has TRBV12-1 and TRBJ2-3; 9 positions agree with TRBD2. The germline V gene encodes CDR1 SGHSN and CDR2 HYEKVE. V shed 0 bases, J shed 4 bases, and the junction held 1 base outside the gene matches. The CDR3 consists of 14 residues. The CDR3 DNA, read in part, is TGTGCCAGCTCTCTCTGGGGGGGCCCAGAAACGCTGTAT. This sequence encodes CASSLWGGPETLY. In full, the CDR3 is CASSLWGGPETLYF.

For this clone: Genes here carry mouse names. The read is 1 residue too short to cover the CDR3 end, so that end is filled in from the germline J gene. This chain joins TRBV26 and TRBJ2-5; 7 positions agree with TRBD2. The CDR3 contains 15 residues. The V segment lost 4 bases and the J segment 5 bases; nucleotides outside the gene matches: 9. Germline CDR1 KGHPV, CDR2 FQNQEV (reference sequence). The CDR3 sequence: CASSPTLGVRDTQYF. The covered CDR3 bases are TGTGCCAGCAGTCCCACCCTGGGGGTCCGAGACACCCAGTAC.

This clone was recorded a few times. Gene names are the mouse ones. Coverage ceases 1 residue before the CDR3 finishes, and the germline J gene fills in the end. The V gene is TRBV5, the J gene TRBJ2-5, with D perhaps TRBD2 (5 bases). The V gene lost 1 base and the J gene lost 1 base, with 6 bases spanning the gap. The CDR3 has 14 amino acids. The germline V gene encodes CDR1 LGHNA and CDR2 YNLKQL (reference sequence). The CDR3 DNA, read in part, is TGTGCCAGCAGCCAAGCCTGGGACCAAGACACCCAGTAC. It translates to CASSQAWDQDTQY. The entire CDR3 protein reads CASSQAWDQDTQYF.

Notes on this clone: Gene names and germline refer to mouse. The read comes to an end 1 residue before the CDR3 does, leaving the germline J gene to fill in the end. V is TRBV26 and J is TRBJ2-3; 9 bases match TRBD2. CDR1 KGHPV and CDR2 FQNQEV come from the germline V gene (reference sequence). The CDR3 sequence is 15 residues long. Germline trimming cut 0 bases from V and 5 bases from J; bases unmatched to any gene: 3. The covered CDR3 bases are TGTGCCAGCAGTCTGTCTGGGGGGGCGCTAGAAACGCTGTAT. Its translation is CASSLSGGALETLY. The whole CDR3 is CASSLSGGALETLYF.

Concerning this clone: Each gene name is a mouse one. The read halts 1 residue ahead of the CDR3 end, with the missing end drawn from the germline J gene. The J gene is TRBJ2-5, the V gene TRBV5, with 8 bases identical to TRBD2. The length of the CDR3 is 16 residues. CDR1 is LGHNA and CDR2 is YNLKQL in the germline V gene (reference sequence). The V segment lost 4 bases and the J segment 5 bases; nucleotides outside the gene matches: 11. The sequenced CDR3 bases are TGTGCCAGCAGCCCCAAGACTGGGGACCACGGAGACACCCAGTAC. Amino acid sequence: CASSPKTGDHGDTQY. In full, the CDR3 is CASSPKTGDHGDTQYF.

In the case of this clone: Genes and germline come from the mouse. CDR3 DNA (partial): TGTGCCAGCGGAGGACTGGGGGGGGAACAGTAC. It yields the protein CASGGLGGEQY. The whole CDR3 protein is CASGGLGGEQYF. The chain carries TRBV13-2 and TRBJ2-7, with 12 positions matching TRBD2. The read is 1 residue too short to cover the CDR3 end, so that end is filled in from the germline J gene. CDR3 length equals 12 residues. Germline V gene lookup returns CDR1 NNHNN and CDR2 SYGAGS (reference sequence). J gave up 7 bases and V 5 bases, and 1 base lay outside the gene matches.

This clone was detected only a few times. Genes and germline are mouse. The CDR3 end is not reached by the read, which stops 1 residue before it; the germline J gene fills it in. This rearrangement joins TRBV13-1 to TRBJ1-6; no firm D call. TRBJ1-6 is marked as an open reading frame, function uncertain. CDR1 is NSHNY, CDR2 SYGAGN, per germline. V was cut by 1 base and J by 6 bases, with 5 bases left in between. This CDR3 region has 13 residues. Incomplete CDR3 DNA: TGTGCCAGCAGTGATACGATTAATTCGCCCCTCTAC. It encodes CASSDTINSPLY. The entire CDR3 sequence reads CASSDTINSPLYF.